The text below deals with one T cell receptor (beta chain). V was pared by 5 bases and J by 5 bases, with 17 bases of the junction left unmatched. The CDR3 is 18 amino acids. Germline V gene sequence: CDR1 SGHTA, CDR2 FQGNSA. The immunoSEQ assay amplified TCRB CDR3 from up to roughly 2 ug DNA. The primer mix had 60 V beta and 13 J beta primers. The table came from immunoSEQ multiplex PCR; TCRdb's copy has only in-frame clones and leaves some out. The data show 50,000 to 65,000 clones, about 84% seen once. The data derive from a study of glioma-infiltrating T cells after dendritic cell vaccination. Time point specified: after dendritic cell vaccination, including at tumor progression/relapse. Isocitrate dehydrogenase mutation was absent in all glioblastoma patients.

The sequencing used blood, collected after dendritic cell vaccination. This chain joins TRBV7-2 and TRBJ2-3; 9 bases agree with TRBD2. The origin of this receptor is a human donor with glioblastoma. CDR3 sequence reads: CASSPQGGGARNRDTQYF. CDR3 bases: TGTGCCAGCAGCCCTCAAGGCGGGGGGGCCCGGAATAGAGATACGCAGTATTTT.